This T cell receptor (beta chain) was sequenced during a study of technical replicates of blood from a handful of donors. Libraries were prepared by immunoSEQ multiplex PCR; TCRdb keeps only in-frame clonotypes and omits some of them. The repertoire has 75,000 to 100,000 clones, just under 95% of them found once; the top ten carry about 0.25%. This CDR3 has 13 residues. With V trimmed by 6 bases and J by 5 bases, 3 bases remained unmatched. The germline gives CDR1 LNHDA, CDR2 SQIVND (reference sequence). Material: T cells isolated from PBMCs. V and J are TRBV19 and TRBJ2-5, with 10 bases identical to TRBD2. The clonotype originates from a human donor in good health. This chain's CDR3 is CASRSGGVETQYF. The CDR3 nucleotides are TGTGCCAGTAGAAGCGGGGGGGTGGAGACCCAGTACTTC.